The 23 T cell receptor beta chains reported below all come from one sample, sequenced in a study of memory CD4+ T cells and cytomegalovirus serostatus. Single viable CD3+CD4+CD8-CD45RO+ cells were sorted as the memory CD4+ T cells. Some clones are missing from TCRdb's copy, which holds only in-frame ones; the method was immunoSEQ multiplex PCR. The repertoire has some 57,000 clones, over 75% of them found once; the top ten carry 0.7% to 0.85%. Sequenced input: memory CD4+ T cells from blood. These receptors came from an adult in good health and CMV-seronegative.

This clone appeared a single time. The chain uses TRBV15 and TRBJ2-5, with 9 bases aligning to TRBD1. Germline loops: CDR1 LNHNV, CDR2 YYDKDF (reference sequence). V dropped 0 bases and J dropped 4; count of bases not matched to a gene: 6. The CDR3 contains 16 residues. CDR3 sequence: CATSRDGGQGRETQYF. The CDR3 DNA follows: TGTGCCACCAGCAGAGATGGCGGACAGGGGCGAGAGACCCAGTACTTC. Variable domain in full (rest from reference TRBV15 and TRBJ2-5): DAMVIQNPRYQVTQFGKPVTLSCSQTLNHNVMYWYQQKSSQAPKLLFHYYDKDFNNEADTPDNFQSRRPNTSFCFLDIRSPGLGDTAMYLCATSRDGGQGRETQYFGPGTRLLVL.

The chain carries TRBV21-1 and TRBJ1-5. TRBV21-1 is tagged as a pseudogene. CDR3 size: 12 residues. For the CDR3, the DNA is TGTGCCAGCAGCAAAAGCAATCAGCCCCAGCATTTT. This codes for CASSKSNQPQHF.

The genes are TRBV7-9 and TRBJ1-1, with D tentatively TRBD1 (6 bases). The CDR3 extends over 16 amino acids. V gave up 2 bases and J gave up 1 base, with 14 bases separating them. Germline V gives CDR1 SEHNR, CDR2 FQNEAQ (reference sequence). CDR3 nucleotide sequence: TGTGCCAGCAGCTTATGGAGGAGGGGGAGGAACACTGAAGCTTTCTTT. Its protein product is CASSLWRRGRNTEAFF.

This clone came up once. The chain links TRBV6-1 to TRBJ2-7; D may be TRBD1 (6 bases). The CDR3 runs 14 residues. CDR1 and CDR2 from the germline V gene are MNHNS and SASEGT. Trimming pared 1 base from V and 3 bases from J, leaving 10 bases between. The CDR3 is CASSEGRTVYEQYF. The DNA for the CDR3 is TGTGCCAGCAGTGAAGGACGGACAGTCTACGAGCAGTACTTC.

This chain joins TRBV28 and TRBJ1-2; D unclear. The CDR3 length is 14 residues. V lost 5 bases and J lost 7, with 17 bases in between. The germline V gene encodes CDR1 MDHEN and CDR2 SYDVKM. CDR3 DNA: TGTGCCAGCAGTCCTCGGACCTTTTTGAGTGGCTACACCTTC. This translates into CASSPRTFLSGYTF.

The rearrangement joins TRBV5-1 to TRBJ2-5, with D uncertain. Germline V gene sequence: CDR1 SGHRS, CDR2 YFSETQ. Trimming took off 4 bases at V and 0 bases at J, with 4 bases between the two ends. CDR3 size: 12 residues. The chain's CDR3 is CASSVNQETQYF. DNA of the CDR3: TGCGCCAGCAGCGTGAACCAAGAGACCCAGTACTTC.

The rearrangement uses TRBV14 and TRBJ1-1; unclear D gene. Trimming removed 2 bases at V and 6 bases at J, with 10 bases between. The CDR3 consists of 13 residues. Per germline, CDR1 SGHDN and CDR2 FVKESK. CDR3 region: CASSQREKAEAFF. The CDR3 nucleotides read TGTGCCAGCAGCCAACGGGAGAAGGCTGAAGCTTTCTTT.

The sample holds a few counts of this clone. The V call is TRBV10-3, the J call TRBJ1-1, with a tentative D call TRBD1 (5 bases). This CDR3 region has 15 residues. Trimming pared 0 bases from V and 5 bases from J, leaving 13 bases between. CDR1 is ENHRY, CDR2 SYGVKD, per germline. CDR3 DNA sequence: TGTGCCATCAGTGAGTCGGGGAGGGGCGGGACTGAAGCTTTCTTT. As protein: CAISESGRGGTEAFF.

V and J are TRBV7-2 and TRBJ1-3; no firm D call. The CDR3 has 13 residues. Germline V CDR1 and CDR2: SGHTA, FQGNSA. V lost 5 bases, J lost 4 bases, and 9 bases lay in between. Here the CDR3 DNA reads TGTGCCAGCAGCCCCCAGTGGGGAAACACCATATATTTT. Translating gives CASSPQWGNTIYF.

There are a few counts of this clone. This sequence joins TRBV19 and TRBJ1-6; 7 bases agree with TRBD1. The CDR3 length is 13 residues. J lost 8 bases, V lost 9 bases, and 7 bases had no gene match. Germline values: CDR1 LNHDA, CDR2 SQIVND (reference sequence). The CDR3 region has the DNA TGTGCCAGCCGCGGGACAGCATATTCACCCCTCCACTTT. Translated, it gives CASRGTAYSPLHF.

The CDR3: CASSRPGENEQFF. The CDR3 nucleotides read TGTGCCAGCAGTCGCCCGGGAGAGAATGAGCAGTTCTTC. The rearrangement uses TRBV28 and TRBJ2-1, with a tentative D call TRBD2 (6 bases). Germline CDR1 reads MDHEN; CDR2 reads SYDVKM. V was pared by 5 bases and J by 7 bases, with 12 bases between. The CDR3 has 13 residues.

CDR3 nucleotides: TGTGCCAGCAGCTTGGCTTACAGAGAATATGGCTACACCTTC. This translates into CASSLAYREYGYTF. This chain uses TRBV5-6 with TRBJ1-2; D is unresolved. Germline loops: CDR1 SGHDT, CDR2 YYEEEE. V dropped 0 bases and J dropped 5 bases, with 11 bases sitting between them. This CDR3 spans 14 amino acids.

The CDR3 region has the DNA TGTGCCAGCAGTTTCGACTCCAAAAGGGTCTACGAGCAGTACTTC. This encodes CASSFDSKRVYEQYF. The chain joins TRBV6-5 to TRBJ2-7, with D unclear. CDR3 length: 15 amino acids. Looked up from germline, CDR1 is MNHEY and CDR2 is SVGAGI. V was shortened by 4 bases and J by 3 bases, with 16 bases between the two germline ends.

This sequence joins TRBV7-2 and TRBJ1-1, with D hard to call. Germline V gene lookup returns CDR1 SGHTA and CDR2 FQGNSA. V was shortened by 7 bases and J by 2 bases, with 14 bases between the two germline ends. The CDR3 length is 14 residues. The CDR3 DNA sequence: TGTGCCAGCAAAGCCCCGATTCCTAACACTGAAGCTTTCTTT. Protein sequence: CASKAPIPNTEAFF.

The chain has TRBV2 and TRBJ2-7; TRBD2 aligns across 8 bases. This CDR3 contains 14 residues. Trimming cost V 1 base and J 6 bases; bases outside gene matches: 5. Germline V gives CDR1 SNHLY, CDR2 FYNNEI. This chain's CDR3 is CASSEVAAGGEQYF. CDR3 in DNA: TGTGCCAGCAGTGAAGTAGCGGCGGGGGGCGAGCAGTACTTC.

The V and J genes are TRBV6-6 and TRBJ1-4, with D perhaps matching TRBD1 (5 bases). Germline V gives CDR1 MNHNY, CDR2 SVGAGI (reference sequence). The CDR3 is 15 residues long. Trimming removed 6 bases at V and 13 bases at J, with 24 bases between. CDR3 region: CASSNFQGGAGGLFF. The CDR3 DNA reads TGTGCCAGCAGCAACTTTCAGGGTGGAGCTGGAGGACTGTTTTTT.

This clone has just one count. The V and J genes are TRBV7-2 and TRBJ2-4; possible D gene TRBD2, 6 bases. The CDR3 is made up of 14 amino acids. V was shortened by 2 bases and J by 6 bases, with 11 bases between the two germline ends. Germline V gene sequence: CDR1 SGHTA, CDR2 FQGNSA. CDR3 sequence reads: CASSLPRERNIQYF. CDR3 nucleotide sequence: TGTGCCAGCAGCTTACCCCGGGAGAGAAACATTCAGTACTTC.

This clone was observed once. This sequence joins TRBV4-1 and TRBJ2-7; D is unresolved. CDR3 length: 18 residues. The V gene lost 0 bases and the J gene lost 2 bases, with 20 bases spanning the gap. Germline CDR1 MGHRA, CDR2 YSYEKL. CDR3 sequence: CASSQEGHVFHRPYEQYF. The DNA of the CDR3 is TGCGCCAGCAGCCAAGAAGGGCACGTTTTCCATCGGCCCTACGAGCAGTACTTC.

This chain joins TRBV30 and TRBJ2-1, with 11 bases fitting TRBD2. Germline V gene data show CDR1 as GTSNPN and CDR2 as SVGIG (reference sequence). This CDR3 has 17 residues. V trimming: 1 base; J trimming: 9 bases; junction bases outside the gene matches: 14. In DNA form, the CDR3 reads TGTGCCTGGAGTGATGCTAGCGGGAGGTCTTGGTCCGGTGAGCAGTTCTTC. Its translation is CAWSDASGRSWSGEQFF.

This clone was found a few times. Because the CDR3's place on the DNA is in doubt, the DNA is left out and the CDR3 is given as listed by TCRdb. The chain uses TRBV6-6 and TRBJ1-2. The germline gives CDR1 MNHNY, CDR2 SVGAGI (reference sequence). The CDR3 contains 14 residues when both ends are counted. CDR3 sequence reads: CASSSSVRNYGYTF.

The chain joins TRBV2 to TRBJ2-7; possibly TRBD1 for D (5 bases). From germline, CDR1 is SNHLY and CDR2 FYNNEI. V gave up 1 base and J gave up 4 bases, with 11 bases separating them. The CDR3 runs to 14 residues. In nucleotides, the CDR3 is TGTGCCAGCAGTGAAGGTCAGGGCAGGTACGAGCAGTACTTC. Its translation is CASSEGQGRYEQYF.

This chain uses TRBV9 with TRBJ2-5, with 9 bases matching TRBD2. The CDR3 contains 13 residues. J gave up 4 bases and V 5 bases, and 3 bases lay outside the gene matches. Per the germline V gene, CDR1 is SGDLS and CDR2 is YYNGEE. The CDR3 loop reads CASSGTSRETQYF. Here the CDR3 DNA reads TGTGCCAGCAGTGGGACTAGCCGAGAGACCCAGTACTTC. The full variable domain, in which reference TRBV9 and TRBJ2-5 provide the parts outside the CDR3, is DSGVTQTPKHLITATGQRVTLRCSPRSGDLSVYWYQQSLDQGLQFLIQYYNGEERAKGNILERFSAQQFPDLHSELNLSSLELGDSALYFCASSGTSRETQYFGPGTRLLVL.

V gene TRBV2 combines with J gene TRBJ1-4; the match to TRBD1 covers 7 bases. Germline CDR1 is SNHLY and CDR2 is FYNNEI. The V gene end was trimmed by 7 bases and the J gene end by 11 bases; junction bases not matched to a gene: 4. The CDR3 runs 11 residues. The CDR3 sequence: CASNQGGKLFF. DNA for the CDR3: TGTGCCAGCAACCAGGGGGGGAAACTGTTTTTT. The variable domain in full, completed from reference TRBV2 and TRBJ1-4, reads EPEVTQTPSHQVTQMGQEVILRCVPISNHLYFYWYRQILGQKVEFLVSFYNNEISEKSEIFDDQFSVERPDGSNFTLKIRSTKLEDSAMYFCASNQGGKLFFGSGTQLSVL.